The present T cell receptor beta chain was sequenced within a study of T cell clones after liver transplantation (dated by TCRdb to about 2019). Concerning the study at large: The samples were obtained from ITN030ST, a randomized trial that attempted immunosuppression withdrawal within 2 years after liver transplantation. Blood samples were collected pre-transplant, then pre-randomization ahead of withdrawal, and finally post-randomization once withdrawal had either been completed or failed. Third party-reactive TCRbeta sequences were also identified from pre-transplant MLRs to serve as an antigen-independent comparator for donor-reactive sequences. Of the eight recipients, a few were HCV-positive, while the remaining recipients had been transplanted for non-autoimmune, non-viral indications. Tolerance was defined as complete immunosuppression withdrawal for at least one year with no rise in liver enzymes beyond twice the upper limit of normal. A cohort of 8 liver transplant recipients was studied, of whom 3 were classified as tolerant and 5 as non-tolerant. Donor-reactive T cell clones were identified by TCRbeta sequencing following a pre-transplant mixed lymphocyte reaction and were subsequently tracked in post-transplant blood. No induction therapy was given to the subjects, and standard immunosuppression was administered until randomization at 12-24 months post-transplant.

The CDR3 sequence holds 14 residues, the cysteine and phenylalanine included. Only the CDR3 DNA stays, 42 bases, in frame from base 1. Sequences SGHRS (CDR1) and YFSETQ (CDR2) are obtained from the germline V gene. V is shortened by 5 bases, J by 0 bases, and the region joining them spans 9 bases. High-throughput TCRbeta CDR3 sequencing of frozen genomic DNA was performed by immunoSEQ, including PCR amplification, mapping, bias correction and internal controls. For the original study's pipeline: Productive rearrangements were kept, and unique TCRbeta sequences were defined by CDR3 nucleotide sequence plus V and J gene. For a sequence to be called donor-reactive, it needed a frequency of at least 0.01% and at least 5-fold expansion in CFSE-low cells compared with unstimulated pre-transplant cells. Per-subject minimum frequency thresholds, based on the lowest-template unstimulated sample, ensured at least 90% detection power. Jensen-Shannon divergence between the top 1000 TCRbeta sequences after and before transplant was used to measure repertoire turnover. Changes in detection of donor-reactive sequences were assessed with two-sided Fisher's exact tests. As stored in TCRdb, this immuneACCESS dataset retains in-frame rearrangements with V and J assigned. A fraction of the clones does not appear; measured against another copy, unresolved V genes explain less than half of the discrepancy, and the remainder lacks a known reason. The V and J calls and clone size come from that table; D and trimming were worked out from the DNA. The sample includes around 110,000 clones, with about nine tenths observed a single time. The ten largest make up more than 0.8% of the sample.

Thawed unstimulated PBMCs were stained for CD3, CD4 and CD8 and FACS-sorted into CD3+CD4+ and CD3+CD8+ populations. All 8 studied subjects were randomized to immunosuppression withdrawal. Genomic DNA was isolated with the Qiagen DNeasy Blood and Tissue Kit. Study-level results and caveats: Low numbers of available donor cells limited the measurable donor-reactive repertoire in a couple of subjects. Once repertoire turnover was taken into account, donor-reactive detection showed a significant reduction for CD4 in 7 of 8 subjects and for CD8 in 8 of 8. The decline in donor-reactive sequences exceeded the decline in third party-reactive sequences, suggesting partial antigen-specific deletion that was unrelated to withdrawal success. In most of the 8 subjects, regardless of tolerance or HCV status, circulating donor-reactive CD4 TCRbeta sequences dropped significantly post-transplant. The conclusions were preliminary, being limited by small, heterogeneous patient numbers and by non-standardized post-transplant time points. Without allograft tissue specimens, donor-reactive T cells may have migrated into the graft rather than being deleted.

As for this clone: Which antigen it targets is not known. The input lacks base qualities; no much larger clone sits a single base away.

The sequence links TRBV5-1 to TRBJ1-3; the D gene lacks a confident call. The specimen was CD4+ T cells from blood, collected 12 months after liver transplant. This clonotype originated in a human patient who received a liver transplant. After a transplant, the donor of the graft may account for some T cells. Here is the DNA: TGCGCCAGCAGGGACGCCAGCTCTGGAAACACCATATATTTT. It specifies CASRDASSGNTIYF.